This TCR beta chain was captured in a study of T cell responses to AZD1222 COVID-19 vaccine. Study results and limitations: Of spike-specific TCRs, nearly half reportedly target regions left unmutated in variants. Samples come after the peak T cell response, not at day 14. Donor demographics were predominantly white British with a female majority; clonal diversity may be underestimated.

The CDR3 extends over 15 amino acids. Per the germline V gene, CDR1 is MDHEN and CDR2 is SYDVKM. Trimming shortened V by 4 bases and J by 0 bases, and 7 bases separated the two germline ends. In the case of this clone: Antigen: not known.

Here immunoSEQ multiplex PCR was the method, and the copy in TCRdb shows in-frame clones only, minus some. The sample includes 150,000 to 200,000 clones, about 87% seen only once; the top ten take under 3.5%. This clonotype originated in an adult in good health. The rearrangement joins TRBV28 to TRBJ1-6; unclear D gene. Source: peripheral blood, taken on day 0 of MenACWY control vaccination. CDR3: CASSSGSSYNSPLHF. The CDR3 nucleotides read TGTGCCAGCAGTTCCGGGAGCTCCTATAATTCACCCCTCCACTTT.